This T cell receptor (delta chain) was found in a study of gamma-delta chains in newborns, infants, children. Study-wide background: Microbial exposure reportedly drives polyclonal innate γδ T cell expansion after birth.

This clone was counted a few times. An end of the junction does not agree with germline; a read error may underlie this. Germline V gene sequence: CDR1 TVYSNPD, CDR2 GDNSRS (reference sequence). The CDR3 is 17 residues long. TCRdb used CATT to re-call clones from the reads. The sample lists roughly 14,000 delta-chain clones, roughly 7% occurring once. This rearrangement joins TRDV3 to TRDJ3; the match to TRDD3 covers 9 bases. This clonotype was sampled from a child who was a newborn, infant or young child, either healthy, febrile or measles-vaccinated (not recorded which). Sequenced: blood. The CDR3 sequence: CAWGIHHSSWDTRQTFF. The CDR3 nucleotides are TGTGCCTGGGGGATACACCACAGCTCCTGGGACACCCGACAGACGTTTTTC. The full variable domain, rest sourced from reference TRDV3 and TRDJ3, is CDKVTQSSPDQTVASGSEVVLLCTYDTVYSNPDLFWYRIRPDYSFQFVFYGDNSRSEGADFTQGRFSVKHILTQKAFHLVISPVRTEDSATYYCAWGIHHSSWDTRQTFFGTGIKLFVEP.